This T cell receptor (beta chain) is from a study of memory CD4+ T cells and cytomegalovirus serostatus. Study summary: This sample comes from healthy Belgian adults, eight to ten CMV seropositive, approximately 22 seronegative.

Original methodology: Out-of-frame sequences were removed, leaving about 2,300,000 distinct TCRbeta sequences. Produced via immunoSEQ multiplex PCR; TCRdb's table is partial and in-frame only. The V and J calls and the clone size are those of that table, but D and trimming were determined from the DNA. The sample lists 54,000 or so clones; around 80% were seen once. Study conclusions and caveats: CMV serostatus prediction reached median AUC roughly 0.95, or 0.91 with US-trained model.

Single viable CD3+CD4+CD8-CD45RO+ cells were sorted as the memory CD4+ T cells. The CDR3 extends over 13 amino acids. The ends were cut back, 1 base at V and 7 bases at J, with 10 bases in the middle. Germline lookup yields CDR1 GTSNPN and CDR2 SVGIG (reference sequence). For this clone: The antigen is unknown.

The chain links TRBV30 to TRBJ1-4; D gene uncertain. Sequenced sample: memory CD4+ T cells from blood. The TCR originated in an adult in good health and CMV-seronegative. This chain's CDR3 is CAWSGIRGEKLFF. CDR3 DNA: TGTGCCTGGAGTGGAATTCGGGGTGAAAAACTGTTTTTT.